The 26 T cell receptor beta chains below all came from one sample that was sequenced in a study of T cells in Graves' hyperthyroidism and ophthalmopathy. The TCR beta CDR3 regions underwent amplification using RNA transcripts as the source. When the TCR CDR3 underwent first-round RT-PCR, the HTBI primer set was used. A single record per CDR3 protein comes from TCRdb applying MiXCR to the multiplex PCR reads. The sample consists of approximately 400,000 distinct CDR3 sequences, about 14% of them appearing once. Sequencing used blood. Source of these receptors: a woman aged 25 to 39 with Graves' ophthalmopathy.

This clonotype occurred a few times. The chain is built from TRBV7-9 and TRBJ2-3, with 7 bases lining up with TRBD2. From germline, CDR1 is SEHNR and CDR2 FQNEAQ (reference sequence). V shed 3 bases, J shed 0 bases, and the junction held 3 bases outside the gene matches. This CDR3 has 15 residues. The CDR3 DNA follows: TGTGCCAGCAGCTTCGGGGGGACTAGCACAGATACGCAGTATTTT. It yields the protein CASSFGGTSTDTQYF.

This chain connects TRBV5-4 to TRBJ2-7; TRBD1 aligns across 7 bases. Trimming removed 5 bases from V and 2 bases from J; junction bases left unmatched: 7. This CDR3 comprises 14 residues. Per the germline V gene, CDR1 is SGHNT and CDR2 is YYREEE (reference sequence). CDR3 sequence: CASRSGTAAYEQYF. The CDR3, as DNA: TGTGCCAGCAGATCCGGGACAGCAGCCTACGAGCAGTACTTC.

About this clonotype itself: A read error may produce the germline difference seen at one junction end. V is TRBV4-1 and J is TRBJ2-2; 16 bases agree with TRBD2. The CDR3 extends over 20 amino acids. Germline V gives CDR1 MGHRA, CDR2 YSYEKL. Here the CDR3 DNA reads TGTGCCAGCAGCCTAGGGACTAGCGGGGGGGCCTTTGCGAACACCGGGGAGCTGTTTTTT. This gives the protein CASSLGTSGGAFANTGELFF.

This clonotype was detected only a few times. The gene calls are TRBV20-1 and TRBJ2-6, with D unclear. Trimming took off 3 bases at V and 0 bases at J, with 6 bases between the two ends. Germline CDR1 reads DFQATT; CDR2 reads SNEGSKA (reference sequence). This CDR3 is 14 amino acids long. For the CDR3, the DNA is TGCAGTGCTAGTGGGGACTCTGGGGCCAACGTCCTGACTTTC. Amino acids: CSASGDSGANVLTF.

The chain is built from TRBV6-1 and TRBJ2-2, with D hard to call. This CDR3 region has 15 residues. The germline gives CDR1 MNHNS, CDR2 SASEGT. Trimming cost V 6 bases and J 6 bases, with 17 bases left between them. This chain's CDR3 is CASRQYEAGAGELFF. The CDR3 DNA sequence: TGTGCCAGCAGGCAATACGAGGCCGGTGCCGGGGAGCTGTTTTTT.

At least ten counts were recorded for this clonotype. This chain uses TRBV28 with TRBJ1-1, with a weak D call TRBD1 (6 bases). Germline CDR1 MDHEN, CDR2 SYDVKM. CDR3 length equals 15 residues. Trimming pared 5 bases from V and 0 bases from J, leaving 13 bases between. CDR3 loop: CASSDPTGMNTEAFF. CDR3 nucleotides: TGTGCCAGCAGTGATCCGACAGGTATGAACACTGAAGCTTTCTTT.

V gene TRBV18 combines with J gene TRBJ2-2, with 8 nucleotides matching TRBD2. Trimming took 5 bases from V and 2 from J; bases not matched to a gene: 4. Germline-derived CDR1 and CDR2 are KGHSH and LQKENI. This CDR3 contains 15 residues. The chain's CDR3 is CASSIAGGNTGELFF. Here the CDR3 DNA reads TGTGCCAGCTCAATCGCGGGGGGCAACACCGGGGAGCTGTTTTTT.

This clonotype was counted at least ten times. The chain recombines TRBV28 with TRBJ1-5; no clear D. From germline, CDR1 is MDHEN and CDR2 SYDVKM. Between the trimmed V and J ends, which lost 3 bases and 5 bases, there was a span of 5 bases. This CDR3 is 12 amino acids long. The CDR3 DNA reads TGTGCCAGCAGTTTCAACTATCAGCCCCAGCATTTT. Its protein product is CASSFNYQPQHF.

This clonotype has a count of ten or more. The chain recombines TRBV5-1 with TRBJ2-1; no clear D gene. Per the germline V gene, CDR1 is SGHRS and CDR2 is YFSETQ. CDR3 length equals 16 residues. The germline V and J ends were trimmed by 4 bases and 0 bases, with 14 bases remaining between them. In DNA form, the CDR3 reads TGCGCCAGCAGCCCCTCCTCGGCTCTCTCCTACAATGAGCAGTTCTTC. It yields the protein CASSPSSALSYNEQFF.

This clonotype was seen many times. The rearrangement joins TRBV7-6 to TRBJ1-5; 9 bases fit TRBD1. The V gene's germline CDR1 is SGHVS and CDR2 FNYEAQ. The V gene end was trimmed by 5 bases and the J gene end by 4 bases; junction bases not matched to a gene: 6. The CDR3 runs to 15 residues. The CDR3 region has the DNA TGTGCCAGCAGCGACGGGACAGGGCCGAATCAGCCCCAGCATTTT. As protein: CASSDGTGPNQPQHF. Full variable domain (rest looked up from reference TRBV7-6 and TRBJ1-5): GAGVSQSPRYKVTKRGQDVALRCDPISGHVSLYWYRQALGQGPEFLTYFNYEAQQDKSGLPNDRFSAERPEGSISTLTIQRTEQRDSAMYRCASSDGTGPNQPQHFGDGTRLSIL.

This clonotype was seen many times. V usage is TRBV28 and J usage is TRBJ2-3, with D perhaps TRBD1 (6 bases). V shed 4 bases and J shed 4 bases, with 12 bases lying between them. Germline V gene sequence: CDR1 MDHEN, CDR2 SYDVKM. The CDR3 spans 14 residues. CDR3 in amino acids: CASSYTGFPDTQYF. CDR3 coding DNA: TGTGCCAGCAGTTACACAGGGTTTCCAGATACGCAGTATTTT.

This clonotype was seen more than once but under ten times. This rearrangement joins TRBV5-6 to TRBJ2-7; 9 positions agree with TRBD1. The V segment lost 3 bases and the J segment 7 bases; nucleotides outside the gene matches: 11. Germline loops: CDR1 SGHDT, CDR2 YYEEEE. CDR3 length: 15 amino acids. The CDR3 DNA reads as TGTGCCAGCAGCTCCTCCGGGACAGGGTTGAGGGAGCAGTACTTC. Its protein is CASSSSGTGLREQYF. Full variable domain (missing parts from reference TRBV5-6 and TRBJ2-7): DAGVTQSPTHLIKTRGQQVTLRCSPKSGHDTVSWYQQALGQGPQFIFQYYEEEERQRGNFPDRFSGHQFPNYSSELNVNALLLGDSALYLCASSSSGTGLREQYFGPGTRLTVT.

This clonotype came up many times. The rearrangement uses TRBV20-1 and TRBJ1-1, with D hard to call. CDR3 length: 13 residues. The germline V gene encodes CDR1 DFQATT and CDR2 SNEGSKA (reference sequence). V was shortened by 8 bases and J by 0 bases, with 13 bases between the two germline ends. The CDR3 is CSSSDGVNTEAFF. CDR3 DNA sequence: TGCAGTAGCTCGGACGGCGTGAACACTGAAGCTTTCTTT.

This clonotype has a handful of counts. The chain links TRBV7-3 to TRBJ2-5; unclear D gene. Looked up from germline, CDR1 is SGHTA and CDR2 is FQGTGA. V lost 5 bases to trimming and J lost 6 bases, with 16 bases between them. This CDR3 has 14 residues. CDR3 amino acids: CASSPQPNFKTQYF. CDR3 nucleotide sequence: TGTGCCAGCAGCCCCCAGCCAAATTTCAAGACCCAGTACTTC.

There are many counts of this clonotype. DNA of the CDR3: TGTGCCAGCAGTTTAGTGGGAGTCTATGGCTACACCTTC. This gives the protein CASSLVGVYGYTF. The gene calls are TRBV28 and TRBJ1-2; D not resolved. The germline V gene has CDR1 MDHEN and CDR2 SYDVKM. The CDR3 is 13 amino acids. Deletions cut 2 bases from V and 4 bases from J, with 8 bases between.

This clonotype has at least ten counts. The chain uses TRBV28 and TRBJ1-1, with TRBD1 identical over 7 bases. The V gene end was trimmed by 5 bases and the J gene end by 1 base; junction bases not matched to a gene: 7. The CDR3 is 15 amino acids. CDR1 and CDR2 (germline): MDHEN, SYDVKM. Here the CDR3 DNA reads TGTGCCAGCAGTACAACAGGGGATAAGAACACTGAAGCTTTCTTT. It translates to CASSTTGDKNTEAFF.

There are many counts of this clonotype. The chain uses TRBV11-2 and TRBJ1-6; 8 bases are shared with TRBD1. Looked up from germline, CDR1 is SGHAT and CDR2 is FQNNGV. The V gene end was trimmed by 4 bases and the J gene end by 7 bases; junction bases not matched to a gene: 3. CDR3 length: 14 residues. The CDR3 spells CASSWTGLNSPLHF. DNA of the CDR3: TGTGCCAGCAGCTGGACAGGGTTGAATTCACCCCTCCACTTT.

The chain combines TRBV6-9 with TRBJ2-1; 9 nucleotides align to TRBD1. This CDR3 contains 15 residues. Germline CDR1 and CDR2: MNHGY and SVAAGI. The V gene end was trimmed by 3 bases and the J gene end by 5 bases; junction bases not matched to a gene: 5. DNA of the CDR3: TGTGCCAGCAGTTACTACGGACAGGGGAACAATGAGCAGTTCTTC. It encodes CASSYYGQGNNEQFF.

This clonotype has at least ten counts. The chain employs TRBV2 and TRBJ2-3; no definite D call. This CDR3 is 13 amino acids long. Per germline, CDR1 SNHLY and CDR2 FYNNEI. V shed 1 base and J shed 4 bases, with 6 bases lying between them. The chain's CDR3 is CASSEGQSDTQYF. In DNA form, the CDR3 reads TGTGCCAGCAGTGAAGGCCAATCAGATACGCAGTATTTT.

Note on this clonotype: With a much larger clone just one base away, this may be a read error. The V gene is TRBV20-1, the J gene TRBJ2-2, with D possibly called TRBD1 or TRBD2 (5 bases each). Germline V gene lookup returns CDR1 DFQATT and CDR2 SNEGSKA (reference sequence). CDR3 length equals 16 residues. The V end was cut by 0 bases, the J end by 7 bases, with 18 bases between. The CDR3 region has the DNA TGCAGTGCTAGAGACCTTCACGGGGCGCATGGCGGGGAGCTGTTTTTT. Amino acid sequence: CSARDLHGAHGGELFF.

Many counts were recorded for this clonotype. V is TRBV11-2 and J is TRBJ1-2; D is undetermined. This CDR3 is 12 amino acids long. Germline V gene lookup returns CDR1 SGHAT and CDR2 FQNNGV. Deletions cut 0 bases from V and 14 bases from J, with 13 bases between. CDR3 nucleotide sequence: TGTGCCAGCAGCTTAGAGATGAGGGCTTCTACCTTC. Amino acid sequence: CASSLEMRASTF.

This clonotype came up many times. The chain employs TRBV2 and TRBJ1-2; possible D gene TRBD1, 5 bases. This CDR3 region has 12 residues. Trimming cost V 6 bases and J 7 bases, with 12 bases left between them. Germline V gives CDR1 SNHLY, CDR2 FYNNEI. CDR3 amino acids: CASREDKVGYTF. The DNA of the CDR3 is TGTGCCAGCAGGGAGGACAAAGTTGGCTACACCTTC.

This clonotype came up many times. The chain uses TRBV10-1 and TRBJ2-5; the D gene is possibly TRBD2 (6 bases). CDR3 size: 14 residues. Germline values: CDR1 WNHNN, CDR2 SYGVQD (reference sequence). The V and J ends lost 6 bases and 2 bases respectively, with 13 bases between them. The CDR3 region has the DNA TGCGCCAGCAGCTGGAGGGGTCCTCAAGAGACCCAGTACTTC. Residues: CASSWRGPQETQYF.

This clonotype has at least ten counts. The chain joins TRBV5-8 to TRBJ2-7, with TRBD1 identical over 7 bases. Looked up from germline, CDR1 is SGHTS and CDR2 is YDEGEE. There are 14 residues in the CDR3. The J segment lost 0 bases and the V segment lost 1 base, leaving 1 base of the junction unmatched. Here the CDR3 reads CASSLHRGSYEQYF. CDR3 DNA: TGTGCCAGCAGCTTGCACAGGGGCTCCTACGAGCAGTACTTC.

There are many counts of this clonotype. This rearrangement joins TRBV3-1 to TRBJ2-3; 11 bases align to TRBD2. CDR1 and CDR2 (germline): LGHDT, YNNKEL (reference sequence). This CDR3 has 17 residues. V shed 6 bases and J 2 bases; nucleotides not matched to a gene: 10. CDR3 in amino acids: CASSLASGGKSTDTQYF. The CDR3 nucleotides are TGTGCCAGCAGTCTGGCTAGCGGGGGGAAATCCACAGATACGCAGTATTTT.

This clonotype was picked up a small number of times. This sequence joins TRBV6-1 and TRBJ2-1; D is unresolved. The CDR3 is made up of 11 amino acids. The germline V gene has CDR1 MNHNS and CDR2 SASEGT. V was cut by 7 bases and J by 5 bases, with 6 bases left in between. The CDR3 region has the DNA TGTGCCAGCAATAAGAACAATGAGCAGTTCTTC. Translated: CASNKNNEQFF.